The sequence of this TCR beta chain was determined in a study of beta chain features in type 1 diabetes. Study details: Sorted cell examination encompassed about 110,000,000 cells across all samples.

TCRB transcripts that were expressed got sequenced, as all of the isolated RNA had been reverse transcribed. Sequencing of naive, central memory and regulatory T cell samples gave an average of roughly 3.4 million reads. Only in-frame clones appear in the TCRdb table, and some are missing; sequencing was by immunoSEQ multiplex PCR. The sample consists of about 740,000 clones, around 15% of them appearing once. Sorted populations all had greater than 95% purity. The CDR3 loop spans 15 amino acids. Germline lookup yields CDR1 SGHDN and CDR2 FVKESK. V lost 3 bases and J lost 4; bases outside the gene matches: 5. This clone has a handful of counts. Antigen specificity is unknown. Study conclusions and caveats: Insertions at VDJ junctions were less frequent in type 1 diabetes patients. These patients also deleted more nucleotides at the same junctions. Moderate but significant shortening of TCRB CDR3s was recorded in all four CD4+ subsets from Type 1 diabetes patients.

The chain joins TRBV14 to TRBJ2-3; 9 bases fit TRBD2. The receptor was derived from a man younger than 35 with type 1 diabetes. The sequencing input was naive CD4+ T cells from blood. The CDR3 nucleotides read TGTGCCAGCAGCCAGGTAGCGGGGGTCTCAGATACGCAGTATTTT. Its translation: CASSQVAGVSDTQYF.